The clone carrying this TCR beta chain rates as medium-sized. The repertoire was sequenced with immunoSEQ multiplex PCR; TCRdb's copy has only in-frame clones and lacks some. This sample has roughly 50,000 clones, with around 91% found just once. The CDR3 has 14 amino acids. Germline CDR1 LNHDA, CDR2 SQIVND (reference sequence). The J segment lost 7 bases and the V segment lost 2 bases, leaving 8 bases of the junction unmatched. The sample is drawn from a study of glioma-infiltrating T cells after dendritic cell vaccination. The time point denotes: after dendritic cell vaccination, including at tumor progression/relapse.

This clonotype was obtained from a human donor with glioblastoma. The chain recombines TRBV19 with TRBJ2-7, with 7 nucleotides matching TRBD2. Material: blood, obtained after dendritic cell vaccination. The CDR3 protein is CASSIRRESFEQYF. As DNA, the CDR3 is TGTGCCAGTAGTATAAGGCGGGAGAGCTTTGAGCAGTACTTC.